A single sample is the source of the 24 T cell receptor beta chains below, sequenced in a study of monozygotic twins with inflammatory bowel disease (dated by TCRdb to about 2019). The library was generated by 5' RACE. The instrument was an Illumina HiSeq 2500. The reads went through TCRdb reprocessing, and each CDR3 protein sequence gets one entry with no DNA. The sample table records 300,000 to 400,000 distinct CDR3 sequences. The ten top clones hold roughly 2% of the sample. Material for sequencing was blood. These receptors all come from a human donor with ulcerative colitis or Crohn's disease, or a healthy co-twin of an affected twin (not recorded which).

The J gene is TRBJ2-1, the V gene TRBV7-2. The CDR3 has 15 amino acids. The V gene's germline CDR1 is SGHTA and CDR2 FQGNSA. The CDR3 loop reads CASSLTPFSYNEQFF.

This CDR3 is CSAYSSLWGAPSNGYTF. The chain uses TRBV20-1 and TRBJ1-2; TCRdb outputs TRBD1, but without DNA this stays unchecked. Germline loops: CDR1 DFQATT, CDR2 SNEGSKA (reference sequence). The CDR3 length is 17 residues.

The genes are TRBV10-2 and TRBJ1-1; as DNA is missing, the TRBD1 call by TCRdb cannot be tested. Germline V gene lookup returns CDR1 WSHSY and CDR2 SAAADI. This CDR3 has 21 amino acids. The CDR3: CASSEPWSGGLRDRDFPEAFF.

The chain recombines TRBV20-1 with TRBJ1-2. This CDR3 comprises 12 residues. The germline V gene has CDR1 DFQATT and CDR2 SNEGSKA (reference sequence). The CDR3 loop is CSASTSAYGYTF.

This chain joins TRBV12-3 or TRBV12-4 and TRBJ2-5; the D gene TCRdb calls, TRBD1, cannot be checked with no DNA. This CDR3 is built from 15 residues. The CDR3 sequence is CASTHQGFKGETQYF.

The chain is built from TRBV7-9 and TRBJ2-1. The CDR3 loop spans 15 amino acids. From germline, CDR1 is SEHNR and CDR2 FQNEAQ (reference sequence). This chain's CDR3 is CASSLGVVFGNEQFF.

J is TRBJ2-2 and V is TRBV5-1; the D call from TCRdb, TRBD2, cannot be confirmed without DNA. Germline loops: CDR1 SGHRS, CDR2 YFSETQ. The CDR3 spans 14 residues. CDR3: CASSLVHGGGELFF.

The CDR3 loop is CASTPSRGATSTDTQYF. The chain carries TRBV28 and TRBJ2-3; TCRdb calls TRBD1, which cannot be checked without DNA. The CDR3 contains 17 residues. CDR1 and CDR2 from the germline V gene are MDHEN and SYDVKM. Together with reference TRBV28 and TRBJ2-3, the CDR3 gives the full variable domain: DVKVTQSSRYLVKRTGEKVFLECVQDMDHENMFWYRQDPGLGLRLIYFSYDVKMKEKGDIPEGYSVSREKKERFSLILESASTNQTSMYLCASTPSRGATSTDTQYFGPGTRLTVL.

The J gene is TRBJ1-2, the V gene TRBV5-1; there is no DNA to check the TCRdb D call of TRBD1. Per the germline V gene, CDR1 is SGHRS and CDR2 is YFSETQ. There are 22 residues in the CDR3. This chain's CDR3 is CASSPILRQGAKKGELNYGYTF.

The chain has TRBV20-1 and TRBJ1-1; TCRdb's D call of TRBD1 is untestable without DNA. Germline CDR1 DFQATT, CDR2 SNEGSKA (reference sequence). This CDR3 is 14 amino acids long. The CDR3 loop is CSARPPTVNTEAFF.

V and J are TRBV7-9 and TRBJ2-2; no DNA is available, so the TRBD2 call from TCRdb remains unchecked. The germline V gene encodes CDR1 SEHNR and CDR2 FQNEAQ (reference sequence). The length of the CDR3 is 14 residues. Here the CDR3 reads CASSLEGRRGKLFF.

The rearrangement links TRBV18 to TRBJ2-1; TCRdb's D call of TRBD2 is untestable without DNA. Germline CDR1 KGHSH, CDR2 LQKENI. This CDR3 region has 15 residues. The CDR3 loop reads CASSPDQTAYNEQFF.

This sequence joins TRBV15 and TRBJ2-3; with no DNA, the TCRdb D assignment of TRBD1 cannot be verified. The CDR3 consists of 16 residues. CDR1 is LNHNV, CDR2 YYDKDF, per germline (reference sequence). The CDR3 loop reads CATSRETGGWADTQYF.

The rearrangement links TRBV20-1 to TRBJ2-1; TCRdb picks TRBD2, but there is no DNA to check that call. CDR3 length: 15 amino acids. Germline V lookup: CDR1 DFQATT, CDR2 SNEGSKA (reference sequence). The CDR3 loop is CSQKGAGKTYNEQFF.

The J gene is TRBJ2-1, the V gene TRBV29-1; the D call from TCRdb, TRBD2, cannot be confirmed without DNA. CDR1 SQVTM and CDR2 ANQGSEA come from the germline V gene. CDR3 length equals 12 residues. The CDR3 spells CSVGGAYNEQFF.

This chain connects TRBV20-1 to TRBJ2-1; TCRdb picks TRBD1, but there is no DNA to check that call. The V gene's germline CDR1 is DFQATT and CDR2 SNEGSKA (reference sequence). CDR3 length equals 16 residues. The CDR3 sequence is CSASPPTGGSYNEQFF.

This chain connects TRBV27 to TRBJ2-1. This CDR3 is built from 14 residues. Germline values: CDR1 MNHEY, CDR2 SMNVEV (reference sequence). The CDR3 loop reads CASSFEMGYNEQFF.

The chain has TRBV19 and TRBJ1-2. The CDR3 is made up of 14 amino acids. Germline V gives CDR1 LNHDA, CDR2 SQIVND (reference sequence). The CDR3 spells CASTLRPGSYGYTF.

The chain combines TRBV5-1 with TRBJ1-4. CDR3 length: 16 amino acids. Germline CDR1 reads SGHRS; CDR2 reads YFSETQ. CDR3 sequence reads: CASSLAVTPTNEKLFF. Filled out from reference TRBV5-1 and TRBJ1-4, the complete variable domain reads KAGVTQTPRYLIKTRGQQVTLSCSPISGHRSVSWYQQTPGQGLQFLFEYFSETQRNKGNFPGRFSGRQFSNSRSEMNVSTLELGDSALYLCASSLAVTPTNEKLFFGSGTQLSVL.

This chain links TRBV9 with TRBJ2-5; TCRdb calls TRBD2, which cannot be checked without DNA. The CDR3 is 17 amino acids. Germline assignment: CDR1 SGDLS and CDR2 YYNGEE. The CDR3 sequence: CASRFNSASGDQETQYF.

The chain couples TRBV2 to TRBJ1-5; TCRdb reports TRBD1, a call that lacks DNA to check it against. CDR3 length: 15 amino acids. Germline V lookup: CDR1 SNHLY, CDR2 FYNNEI. The CDR3 spells CASKPDRGIGQPQHF.

The rearrangement uses TRBV7-2 and TRBJ1-2; TCRdb's D call of TRBD1 is untestable without DNA. This CDR3 region has 15 residues. The V gene's germline CDR1 is SGHTA and CDR2 FQGNSA. The CDR3 sequence: CASSPQGGANYGYTF. Based on the CDR3 plus reference TRBV7-2 and TRBJ1-2, the full variable domain is GAGVSQSPSNKVTEKGKDVELRCDPISGHTALYWYRQSLGQGLEFLIYFQGNSAPDKSGLPSDRFSAERTGGSVSTLTIQRTQQEDSAVYLCASSPQGGANYGYTFGSGTRLTVV.

This chain connects TRBV28 to TRBJ2-2. Germline-derived CDR1 and CDR2 are MDHEN and SYDVKM. The CDR3 runs 13 residues. The CDR3 reads CASSLTDTGELFF.

This sequence joins TRBV30 and TRBJ1-5; TCRdb lists TRBD1, though no DNA is available to test this call. Germline V gene data show CDR1 as GTSNPN and CDR2 as SVGIG (reference sequence). The length of the CDR3 is 14 residues. CDR3: CAWDRDRGNQPQHF.